The clone carrying this T cell receptor beta chain occurred many times. Its antigen is still unknown. This record belongs to a study of human T cells and chemical hapten exposure. Study-level findings and limits: The number of TCRs above 1 in 1000 frequency did not change after DPC sensitization.

Time point here: patch test 3, about 24 weeks after DPC sensitization. Stated treatment: therapeutic diphenylcyclopropenone sensitization with weekly scalp DPC. As originally analysed: Individual samples carried between 23,224 and 690,600 TCRs, with 80,000 to 100,000 as the median. MiXCR, applied by TCRdb to the RACE reads, yields one record per CDR3 protein. The V and J calls were determined by TCRdb, not by the authors. The data show 70,000 or so distinct CDR3 sequences, roughly 11% seen once. Sequenced here: whole blood, sampled in connection with sensitization to the hapten diphenylcyclopropenone (DPC). The TCR was taken from a woman aged 45-65 years with alopecia areata. Some clones in this sample may be carry-over from other donors' samples.

CDR3 nucleotide sequence: TGTGCCATCAGTGGACGGTCAGGCACTGAAGCTTTCTTT. It is translated as CAISGRSGTEAFF. This chain links TRBV10-3 with TRBJ1-1; D call uncertain. V was pared by 4 bases and J by 4 bases, with 10 bases between. The CDR3 totals 13 residues. Germline CDR1 is ENHRY and CDR2 is SYGVKD.